The source of this TCR beta chain is a study of shared clonotypes between healthy human individuals. CDR1 and CDR2 from the germline V gene are SEHNR and FQNEAQ (reference sequence). The CDR3 is 15 amino acids. Trimming took 1 base from V and 4 from J, leaving 14 bases between them. Only in-frame clones appear in the TCRdb table, and some are missing; sequencing was by immunoSEQ multiplex PCR. The sample contains about 1,500,000 clones, more than 95% of which appear only once. Healthy HIV-negative adults with no recent acute infections or vaccinations were recruited as donors. The study separated CD4+ cells into CD45RA+ naive and CD45RA-negative memory subsets.

The sequenced material came from naive CD4+ T cells sorted from blood. Subset meaning: CD45RA+ positively selected. This sequence originates from a man aged 25-45 years in good health. V gene TRBV7-9 combines with J gene TRBJ2-7; D not certain. The CDR3 coding sequence is TGTGCCAGCAGCTTAGGGTCTTACAGCCTTTACGAGCAGTACTTC. This codes for CASSLGSYSLYEQYF.